The rows below give T cell receptor beta chains drawn from one sample of a study of Ad26.COV2.S vaccination and SARS-CoV-2 variants. Data came from immunoSEQ multiplex PCR; TCRdb stores just in-frame clones and leaves some out. The sample comprises 350,000 to 450,000 clones, about 92% of which are singletons, and approximately 1.7% rests with the top ten. This specimen consisted of peripheral blood, obtained in a trial of Ad26.COV2.S vaccine versus placebo. Receptors were obtained from a person aged 18-65 years who received the Ad26.COV2.S COVID-19 vaccine or a placebo. Each CDR3 is given with its conserved first and last residue. A D gene is named only where the DNA matches it firmly. Only part of the rows carry a size: once, few, many, or a class if the clone is expanded.

d_call: -; v_call: TRBV30; clone_size: -; j_call: TRBJ1-5; cdr3_nt: TGTGCCTGGAGTGGGGGTTACAATCAGCCCCAGCATTTT; cdr3_aa: CAWSGGYNQPQHF
d_call: -; v_call: TRBV6-5; clone_size: once; j_call: TRBJ2-7; cdr3_nt: TGTGCCAGCAACCGGGACATTCCCTACGAGCAGTACTTC; cdr3_aa: CASNRDIPYEQYF
d_call: -; v_call: TRBV15; clone_size: -; j_call: TRBJ2-2; cdr3_nt: TGTGCCACCAGCAGAGAGGGGCGAGGGGCCGGGGAGCTGTTTTTT; cdr3_aa: CATSREGRGAGELFF
d_call: -; v_call: TRBV3-1/TRBV3-2; clone_size: -; j_call: TRBJ2-7; cdr3_nt: TGTGCCAGCCAACCTTGGGGCAGGTCCTACGAGCAGTACTTC; cdr3_aa: CASQPWGRSYEQYF
d_call: -; v_call: TRBV6-5; clone_size: -; j_call: TRBJ2-3; cdr3_nt: TGTGCCAGCAGTTACCTGGGACTAGATACGCAGTATTTT; cdr3_aa: CASSYLGLDTQYF
d_call: TRBD2; v_call: TRBV3-1/TRBV3-2; clone_size: -; j_call: TRBJ2-3; cdr3_nt: TGTGCCAGCAGCCAGGGATTACTAGCGGGGAGCACAGATACGCAGTATTTT; cdr3_aa: CASSQGLLAGSTDTQYF
d_call: -; v_call: TRBV21-1; clone_size: once; j_call: TRBJ2-2; cdr3_nt: TGTGCCAGCAGCAAAAATATTAGCGGGGGGGCGAACGGGGAGCTGTTTTTT; cdr3_aa: CASSKNISGGANGELFF
d_call: TRBD1; v_call: TRBV7-6; clone_size: once; j_call: TRBJ2-1; cdr3_nt: TGTGCCAGCAGCTTAGCCGATCCGGGACAGGGGGCTGGCAATGAGCAGTTCTTC; cdr3_aa: CASSLADPGQGAGNEQFF
d_call: TRBD1; v_call: TRBV5-1; clone_size: -; j_call: TRBJ2-7; cdr3_nt: TGCGCCAGCAGCCCTAAAGGGGCAGGGGGCTACGAGCAGTACTTC; cdr3_aa: CASSPKGAGGYEQYF
d_call: TRBD1; v_call: TRBV6-5; clone_size: -; j_call: TRBJ1-4; cdr3_nt: TGTGCCAGCAGTTGGACAGGGCCCTGGGAAAAACTGTTTTTT; cdr3_aa: CASSWTGPWEKLFF
d_call: -; v_call: TRBV7-2; clone_size: -; j_call: TRBJ1-2; cdr3_nt: TGTGCCAGCAGCTTAACAGGATACTATGGCTACACCTTC; cdr3_aa: CASSLTGYYGYTF
d_call: -; v_call: TRBV19; clone_size: -; j_call: TRBJ1-1; cdr3_nt: TGTGCCAGTAGTATAGATTACCAGGCCACTGAAGCTTTCTTT; cdr3_aa: CASSIDYQATEAFF
d_call: -; v_call: TRBV6-6; clone_size: -; j_call: TRBJ1-3; cdr3_nt: TGTGCCTTGCAGGGAAACTCTGGAAACACCATATATTTT; cdr3_aa: CALQGNSGNTIYF
d_call: -; v_call: TRBV6-2/TRBV6-3; clone_size: -; j_call: TRBJ1-2; cdr3_nt: TGTGCCAGCAGTTACTCGAACTCCGATTTGAATGGCTACACCTTC; cdr3_aa: CASSYSNSDLNGYTF
d_call: -; v_call: TRBV3-1/TRBV3-2; clone_size: -; j_call: TRBJ2-7; cdr3_nt: TGTGCCAGCAGCCAAGAAGTCGCCGGGCCTTACGAGCAGTACTTC; cdr3_aa: CASSQEVAGPYEQYF
d_call: TRBD1; v_call: TRBV7-9; clone_size: -; j_call: TRBJ2-6; cdr3_nt: TGTGCCAGCAGCTTTAGGGGGACAGGGTTCTCTGGGGCCAACGTCCTGACTTTC; cdr3_aa: CASSFRGTGFSGANVLTF
d_call: -; v_call: TRBV9; clone_size: -; j_call: TRBJ1-2; cdr3_nt: TGTGCCAGCAGCACCACGGGGGGGGCGAACTATGGCTACACCTTC; cdr3_aa: CASSTTGGANYGYTF
d_call: -; v_call: TRBV11-2; clone_size: -; j_call: TRBJ2-1; cdr3_nt: TGTGCCAGCAGCGCTGGCCGGGGGCGAAGCTCCTACAATGAGCAGTTCTTC; cdr3_aa: CASSAGRGRSSYNEQFF
d_call: TRBD1; v_call: TRBV30; clone_size: -; j_call: TRBJ1-5; cdr3_nt: TGTGCCTGGAGTGTACGGAAGGCAGGGGGTAATCAGCCCCAGCATTTT; cdr3_aa: CAWSVRKAGGNQPQHF
d_call: -; v_call: TRBV11-2; clone_size: few; j_call: TRBJ1-1; cdr3_nt: TGTGCCAGCAGCTTAGATGGGGAATTCACTGAAGCTTTCTTT; cdr3_aa: CASSLDGEFTEAFF
d_call: -; v_call: TRBV7-9; clone_size: -; j_call: TRBJ1-6; cdr3_nt: TGTGCCAGCAGTATACAGGGAAACTCCTATAATTCACCCCTCCACTTT; cdr3_aa: CASSIQGNSYNSPLHF
d_call: -; v_call: TRBV7-6; clone_size: -; j_call: TRBJ2-1; cdr3_nt: TGTGCCAGCAGCCTGACAGAGGGAGAGCAGTTCTTC; cdr3_aa: CASSLTEGEQFF
d_call: -; v_call: TRBV30; clone_size: many; j_call: TRBJ2-7; cdr3_nt: TGTGCCTGGAGTGACGGCGGCAGTCCCTACGAGCAGTACTTC; cdr3_aa: CAWSDGGSPYEQYF
d_call: TRBD1; v_call: TRBV4-1; clone_size: -; j_call: TRBJ2-7; cdr3_nt: TGCGCCAGCAGGTCACTGGACAGGGTAGGAGTCGAGCAGTACTTC; cdr3_aa: CASRSLDRVGVEQYF
d_call: -; v_call: TRBV19; clone_size: -; j_call: TRBJ1-1; cdr3_nt: TGTGCCAGTAGTCCCCGAGGTTCCGGGAACACTGAAGCTTTCTTT; cdr3_aa: CASSPRGSGNTEAFF
d_call: TRBD2; v_call: TRBV15; clone_size: -; j_call: TRBJ2-1; cdr3_nt: TGTGCCACCAGCACCGCGACTAGCGGTCACAATGAGCAGTTCTTC; cdr3_aa: CATSTATSGHNEQFF
d_call: TRBD2; v_call: TRBV7-9; clone_size: -; j_call: TRBJ2-2; cdr3_nt: TGTGCCAGCAGCCAAGGGACTAGCGGGGGGGCCCAGAACACCGGGGAGCTGTTTTTT; cdr3_aa: CASSQGTSGGAQNTGELFF
d_call: -; v_call: TRBV11-2; clone_size: -; j_call: TRBJ2-3; cdr3_nt: TGTGCCAGCAGAACGTTAACAGGCCGGTATACGCAGTATTTT; cdr3_aa: CASRTLTGRYTQYF
d_call: -; v_call: TRBV9; clone_size: -; j_call: TRBJ1-5; cdr3_nt: TGTGCCAGCAGCGCGGGCAGAAATCAGCCCCAGCATTTT; cdr3_aa: CASSAGRNQPQHF
d_call: -; v_call: TRBV5-6; clone_size: -; j_call: TRBJ2-7; cdr3_nt: TGTGCCAGCAGCTTGTTCTTCATGCGTGGCGAGCAGTACTTC; cdr3_aa: CASSLFFMRGEQYF
d_call: -; v_call: TRBV5-5; clone_size: -; j_call: TRBJ1-3; cdr3_nt: TGTGCCAGCAGCAGCCCCGGGAGGTCGCGCGGAAACACCATATATTTT; cdr3_aa: CASSSPGRSRGNTIYF
d_call: -; v_call: TRBV9; clone_size: -; j_call: TRBJ2-7; cdr3_nt: TGTGCCAGCAGCGTAGAAGGATCGTACGAGCAGTACTTC; cdr3_aa: CASSVEGSYEQYF
d_call: -; v_call: TRBV6-5; clone_size: -; j_call: TRBJ1-6; cdr3_nt: TGTGCCACCGGTTTGGATTCACCCCTCCACTTT; cdr3_aa: CATGLDSPLHF
d_call: TRBD2; v_call: TRBV3-1/TRBV3-2; clone_size: -; j_call: TRBJ2-1; cdr3_nt: TGTGCCAGCAGCCGGGCTAGCGGGGGGGCAAATGAGCAGTTCTTC; cdr3_aa: CASSRASGGANEQFF
d_call: -; v_call: TRBV19; clone_size: -; j_call: TRBJ1-2; cdr3_nt: TGTGCCAGTAGTATCGATATCGGAACAGGGAGTCCCTATGGCTACACCTTC; cdr3_aa: CASSIDIGTGSPYGYTF
d_call: -; v_call: TRBV5-8; clone_size: -; j_call: TRBJ1-5; cdr3_nt: TGTGCCAGCAGCTTGTTCGATCAGCCCCAGCATTTT; cdr3_aa: CASSLFDQPQHF
d_call: -; v_call: TRBV3-1/TRBV3-2; clone_size: -; j_call: TRBJ2-1; cdr3_nt: TGTGCCAGCAGCCAAGTAGGCAAAGGGGGGGAAATGTTCTTC; cdr3_aa: CASSQVGKGGEMFF
d_call: -; v_call: TRBV11-2; clone_size: -; j_call: TRBJ1-6; cdr3_nt: TGTGCCAGCAGCTTAGTCCGGGCAGGGCCTGGTTCACCCCTCCACTTT; cdr3_aa: CASSLVRAGPGSPLHF
d_call: TRBD1; v_call: TRBV7-2; clone_size: -; j_call: TRBJ1-5; cdr3_nt: TGTGCCAGCAGCTCGGGACAGCCTAGCAATCAGCCCCAGCATTTT; cdr3_aa: CASSSGQPSNQPQHF
d_call: -; v_call: TRBV30; clone_size: few; j_call: TRBJ1-6; cdr3_nt: TGTGCCTGGAGTAAGGTCGGTTCACCCCTCCACTTT; cdr3_aa: CAWSKVGSPLHF
d_call: -; v_call: TRBV19; clone_size: -; j_call: TRBJ1-3; cdr3_nt: TGTGCCAGTAGTGAACGGATTTCTGGAAACACCATATATTTT; cdr3_aa: CASSERISGNTIYF
d_call: -; v_call: TRBV7-9; clone_size: -; j_call: TRBJ2-1; cdr3_nt: TGTGCCAGCAGCTTTCCTGGTCGGAGTTCCTACAATGAGCAGTTCTTC; cdr3_aa: CASSFPGRSSYNEQFF
d_call: TRBD1; v_call: TRBV5-1; clone_size: -; j_call: TRBJ2-7; cdr3_nt: TGCGCCAGCAGCTGGGACAGGTCGACCTACGAGCAGTACTTC; cdr3_aa: CASSWDRSTYEQYF
d_call: -; v_call: TRBV29-1; clone_size: -; j_call: TRBJ1-2; cdr3_nt: TGCAGCGTTGAAAGCTGGGGGAATGGCTACACCTTC; cdr3_aa: CSVESWGNGYTF
d_call: TRBD2; v_call: TRBV16; clone_size: once; j_call: TRBJ2-1; cdr3_nt: TGTGCCAGCAGCCCCATTCTAGGGTCTAGCGGGATTAAAAATGAGCAGTTCTTC; cdr3_aa: CASSPILGSSGIKNEQFF